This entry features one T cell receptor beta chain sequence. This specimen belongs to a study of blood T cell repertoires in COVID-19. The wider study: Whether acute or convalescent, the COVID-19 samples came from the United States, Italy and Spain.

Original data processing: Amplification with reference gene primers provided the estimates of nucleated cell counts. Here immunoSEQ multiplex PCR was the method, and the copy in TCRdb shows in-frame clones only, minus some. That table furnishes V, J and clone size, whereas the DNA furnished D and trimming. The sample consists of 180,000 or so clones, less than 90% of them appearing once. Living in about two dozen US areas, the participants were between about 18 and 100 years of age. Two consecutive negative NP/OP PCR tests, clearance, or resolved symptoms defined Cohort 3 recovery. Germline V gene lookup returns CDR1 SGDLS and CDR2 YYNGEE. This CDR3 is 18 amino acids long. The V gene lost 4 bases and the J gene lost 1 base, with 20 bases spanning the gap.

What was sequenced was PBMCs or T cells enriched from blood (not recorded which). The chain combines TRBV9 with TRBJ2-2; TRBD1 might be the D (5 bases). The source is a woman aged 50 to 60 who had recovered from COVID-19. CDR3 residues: CASSSPPWGGKNTGELFF. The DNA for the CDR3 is TGTGCCAGCAGCTCCCCCCCGTGGGGCGGCAAGAACACCGGGGAGCTGTTTTTT. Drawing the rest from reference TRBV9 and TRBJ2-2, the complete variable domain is DSGVTQTPKHLITATGQRVTLRCSPRSGDLSVYWYQQSLDQGLQFLIQYYNGEERAKGNILERFSAQQFPDLHSELNLSSLELGDSALYFCASSSPPWGGKNTGELFFGEGSRLTVL.